This is a list of T cell receptor beta chains from one sample in a study of T-cell reconstitution after alpha-beta-depleted transplantation in children. TCRdb independently ran MiXCR on the PCR reads; one entry per CDR3 protein. The sample holds hundreds of thousands of distinct CDR3 sequences; approximately 11% are singletons and the top ten take over 25%. Sample: PBMCs, taken before TCRalphabeta/CD19-depleted stem cell transplant. These receptors were taken from a child less than two years old with acute myeloid leukemia, due to receive a stem cell transplant. Both conserved end residues are trimmed from each CDR3.

j_gene: TRBJ2-6; v_gene: TRBV20-1; CDR3aa: SARVPRGAAGANVLT
j_gene: TRBJ1-2; v_gene: TRBV5-1; CDR3aa: ASSTNDREESYGYT
j_gene: TRBJ2-1; v_gene: TRBV1; CDR3aa: QQPRPDYPTVTYNEQF
j_gene: TRBJ1-2; v_gene: TRBV5-1; CDR3aa: ASSLSLSNYGYT
j_gene: TRBJ2-1; v_gene: TRBV20-1; CDR3aa: SARSESSYNEQF
j_gene: TRBJ1-2; v_gene: TRBV28; CDR3aa: ASSSSHGYYGYT
j_gene: TRBJ1-4; v_gene: TRBV28; CDR3aa: ASSLAGTGDEKLF
j_gene: TRBJ2-5; v_gene: TRBV7-9; CDR3aa: ASSLASLGSGAIY
j_gene: TRBJ2-6; v_gene: TRBV4-1; CDR3aa: ASSRGRDISGANVLT
j_gene: TRBJ2-1; v_gene: TRBV5-1; CDR3aa: ASSLAETGYNEQF
j_gene: TRBJ2-7; v_gene: TRBV5-1; CDR3aa: ASSSTGTVVHEQY
j_gene: TRBJ2-3; v_gene: TRBV20-1; CDR3aa: SATGLAGDTQY